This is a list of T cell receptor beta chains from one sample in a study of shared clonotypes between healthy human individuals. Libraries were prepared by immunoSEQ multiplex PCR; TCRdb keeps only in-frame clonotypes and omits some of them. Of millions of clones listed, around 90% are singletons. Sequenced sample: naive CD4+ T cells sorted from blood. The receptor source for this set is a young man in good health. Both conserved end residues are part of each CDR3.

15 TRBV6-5 CASSFREGTPYEQYF
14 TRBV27 CASRGLAGTETQYF
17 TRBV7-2 CASSLGGRRDHNSPLHF
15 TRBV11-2 CASSHPQRERHEQYF
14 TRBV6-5 CASSGLAGSYEQYF
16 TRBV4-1 CASSLRGQGRDTEAFF
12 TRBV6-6 CASSYMEQPQHF
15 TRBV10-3 CAISESTGVGTEAFF
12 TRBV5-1 CASSYWGTEAFF
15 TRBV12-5 CASGLAGTVGEKLFF
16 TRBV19 CASSMGQGPSNEKLFF
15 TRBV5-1 CASSLDPFSNQPQHF
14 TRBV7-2 CASSPSGATDTQYF
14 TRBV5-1 CASSSGLSTDTQYF
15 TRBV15 CATSNRDRVYNEQFF
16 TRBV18 CASSPNSGSRADTQYF
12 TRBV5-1 CASSLLERELFF
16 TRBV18 CASSPPGGLLFPEQFF
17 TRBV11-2 CASSPGLAGVLRDEQFF
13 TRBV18 CASSPPGSYEQYF
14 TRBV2 CASSSWGPNTEAFF
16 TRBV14 CASSSQGVSYNSPLHF